This passage covers 18 T cell receptor beta chains from one sample sequenced in a study of STAT5B mutations in CD4+ large granular lymphocyte leukemia. Here immunoSEQ multiplex PCR was the method, and the copy in TCRdb shows in-frame clones only, minus some. This table has around 34,000 clones, about 85% appearing once. The sample was CD4+ T cells from blood buffy coats. The receptor set was obtained from a human donor in good health.

The chain combines TRBV28 with TRBJ1-4, with TRBD1 matching over 7 bases. The V and J ends lost 4 bases and 1 base, in that order; junction bases with no gene match: 0. This CDR3 contains 14 residues. Germline V gene sequence: CDR1 MDHEN, CDR2 SYDVKM. The CDR3 region is CASSSGGTNEKLFF. For the CDR3, the DNA is TGTGCCAGCAGTTCAGGGGGAACTAATGAAAAACTGTTTTTT.

J is TRBJ1-3 and V is TRBV7-8; D unclear. Germline CDR1 SGHVS, CDR2 FQNEAQ. This CDR3 has 19 residues. V lost 1 base and J 1 base, leaving 20 bases between the germline ends. CDR3 sequence: CASSLDPWMTRLSGNTIYF. The CDR3, as DNA: TGTGCCAGCAGCTTAGACCCTTGGATGACGCGACTTTCTGGAAACACCATATATTTT.

The V call is TRBV7-8, the J call TRBJ2-1; 8 bases map to TRBD2. V shed 4 bases, J shed 6 bases, and the junction held 5 bases outside the gene matches. The CDR3 is made up of 14 amino acids. CDR1 is SGHVS, CDR2 FQNEAQ, per germline. The CDR3 sequence: CASSSTGLGNEQFF. Written as DNA, the CDR3 is TGTGCCAGCAGCTCCACGGGACTAGGCAATGAGCAGTTCTTC.

The gene calls are TRBV7-9 and TRBJ2-7; 8 bases fit TRBD2. The CDR3 spans 15 residues. V lost 8 bases, J lost 3 bases, and 12 bases stayed unmatched. Looked up from germline, CDR1 is SEHNR and CDR2 is FQNEAQ (reference sequence). The CDR3 is CASRPGIAGNYEQYF. Here the CDR3 DNA reads TGTGCCAGCCGCCCGGGGATAGCGGGAAACTACGAGCAGTACTTC.

The chain joins TRBV2 to TRBJ2-1, with TRBD2 identical over 7 bases. CDR1 is SNHLY and CDR2 is FYNNEI in the germline V gene. The CDR3 loop spans 15 amino acids. V gave up 3 bases and J gave up 7 bases; unmatched junction bases: 9. CDR3 in amino acids: CASSERRDYKNEQFF. As DNA, the CDR3 is TGTGCCAGCAGTGAGCGCCGGGACTATAAAAATGAGCAGTTCTTC. Combining the CDR3 with reference TRBV2 and TRBJ2-1 gives the whole variable domain EPEVTQTPSHQVTQMGQEVILRCVPISNHLYFYWYRQILGQKVEFLVSFYNNEISEKSEIFDDQFSVERPDGSNFTLKIRSTKLEDSAMYFCASSERRDYKNEQFFGPGTRLTVL.

This clone was seen just once. The V and J genes are TRBV19 and TRBJ2-7, with D possibly being TRBD1 or TRBD2 (5 bases each). V was cut by 1 base and J by 0 bases, with 10 bases left in between. Germline V CDR1 and CDR2: LNHDA, SQIVND (reference sequence). There are 15 residues in the CDR3. The CDR3: CASSIGAGTSYEQYF. Here the CDR3 DNA reads TGTGCCAGTAGTATAGGAGCAGGGACCTCCTACGAGCAGTACTTC.

The rearrangement joins TRBV7-6 to TRBJ2-7; TRBD2 matches at 7 bases. The CDR3 extends over 14 amino acids. J gave up 5 bases and V 1 base, and 5 bases lay outside the gene matches. CDR1 and CDR2 from the germline V gene are SGHVS and FNYEAQ. In nucleotides, the CDR3 is TGTGCCAGCAGCTTAGGGACTAGTAGGGACGAGCAGTACTTC. Amino acids: CASSLGTSRDEQYF.

The chain has TRBV27 and TRBJ2-1; tentative D call: TRBD2 (6 bases). The length of the CDR3 is 16 residues. Trimming removed 8 bases at V and 5 bases at J, with 22 bases between. Germline CDR1 MNHEY, CDR2 SMNVEV (reference sequence). The CDR3 loop is CASGPLYGRGDNEQFF. The CDR3 nucleotides read TGTGCCAGCGGACCCCTATACGGGAGAGGGGACAATGAGCAGTTCTTC.

This clone was detected only once. The CDR3 DNA reads TGCGCCAGCAGCTTGGAGGGCGGGAGGGCCGGAGATACGCAGTATTTT. Translating it yields CASSLEGGRAGDTQYF. This rearrangement joins TRBV5-1 to TRBJ2-3; 9 nucleotides line up with TRBD2. This CDR3 contains 16 residues. V was clipped by 0 bases and J by 5 bases; unmatched bases: 7. CDR1 is SGHRS, CDR2 YFSETQ, per germline.

The chain couples TRBV18 to TRBJ2-4; the match to TRBD1 covers 9 bases. CDR3 size: 14 residues. In germline, CDR1 is KGHSH, CDR2 LQKENI. With 3 bases clipped from V and 7 bases from J, the junction kept 4 bases outside the gene matches. CDR3 sequence reads: CASSPPGTGNIQYF. CDR3 nucleotide sequence: TGTGCCAGCTCACCTCCCGGGACAGGGAACATTCAGTACTTC.

This clone occurred once. Here the CDR3 reads CASSYMRQGNTEAFF. CDR3 nucleotide sequence: TGTGCCAGCAGTTACATGAGGCAGGGGAACACTGAAGCTTTCTTT. V is TRBV6-6 and J is TRBJ1-1; D perhaps matches TRBD1 (5 bases). Germline loops: CDR1 MNHNY, CDR2 SVGAGI (reference sequence). Trimming removed 2 bases from V and 1 base from J, with 11 bases in between. The CDR3 is made up of 15 amino acids.

This clone occurred once. The V gene is TRBV10-3, the J gene TRBJ2-7, with 9 bases matching TRBD2. Germline values: CDR1 ENHRY, CDR2 SYGVKD. J lost 2 bases, V lost 0 bases, and 11 bases had no gene match. This CDR3 has 18 residues. The CDR3 is CAISESWLGAGGTYEQYF. The DNA of the CDR3 is TGTGCCATCAGTGAGTCATGGTTGGGAGCGGGAGGCACCTACGAGCAGTACTTC.

The J gene is TRBJ2-3, the V gene TRBV7-3; 15 bases are a match to TRBD2. CDR1 and CDR2 from the germline V gene are SGHTA and FQGTGA. After removal of 5 bases from V and 6 bases from J, the junction contained 6 bases not matched to a gene. The CDR3 extends over 16 amino acids. The CDR3 DNA sequence: TGTGCCAGCAGCGCCCGGACTAGCGGGAGGGGTGATACGCAGTATTTT. Translated, it gives CASSARTSGRGDTQYF.

The chain combines TRBV6-4 with TRBJ2-1; 7 nucleotides agree with TRBD2. Trimming cost V 0 bases and J 8 bases; bases outside gene matches: 1. This CDR3 is 13 amino acids long. CDR1 is MRHNA and CDR2 is SNTAGT in the germline V gene. The CDR3 bases are TGTGCCAGCAGTGACTCGAGCGGGGATGAGCAGTTCTTC. It translates to CASSDSSGDEQFF.

Written as DNA, the CDR3 is TGTGCCAGCAGTTCTAACCCGTTCCTAACTAATGAAAAACTGTTTTTT. Translated: CASSSNPFLTNEKLFF. The V and J genes are TRBV28 and TRBJ1-4; D unclear. The germline V gene has CDR1 MDHEN and CDR2 SYDVKM. Deletions cut 4 bases from V and 1 base from J, with 13 bases between. The CDR3 loop spans 16 amino acids.

V usage is TRBV23-1 and J usage is TRBJ1-5; D is possibly TRBD1 (5 bases). TRBV23-1 qualifies as an ORF whose function is uncertain. CDR3 length equals 16 residues. V lost 11 bases and J lost 0, with 20 bases in between. The CDR3, as DNA: TGCGCCGGTCGCAGGGACTTCGCCAATAGCAATCAGCCCCAGCATTTT. Its protein is CAGRRDFANSNQPQHF.

The chain employs TRBV7-2 and TRBJ2-1, with 7 bases fitting TRBD2. Unmatched junction bases numbered 4, after V lost 1 base and J lost 7 bases. The CDR3 is 14 residues long. Germline assignment: CDR1 SGHTA and CDR2 FQGNSA. CDR3 sequence (DNA): TGTGCCAGCAGCTTAGACGGGAGGTGGAATGAGCAGTTCTTC. Encoded protein: CASSLDGRWNEQFF.

The chain uses TRBV28 and TRBJ1-3, with 10 positions matching TRBD1. Trimming removed 3 bases from V and 0 bases from J; junction bases left unmatched: 8. Per the germline V gene, CDR1 is MDHEN and CDR2 is SYDVKM. The CDR3 covers 18 residues. For the CDR3, the DNA is TGTGCCAGCAGTTTCCGGGACAGGGGCCAACGCTCTGGAAACACCATATATTTT. Residues: CASSFRDRGQRSGNTIYF.